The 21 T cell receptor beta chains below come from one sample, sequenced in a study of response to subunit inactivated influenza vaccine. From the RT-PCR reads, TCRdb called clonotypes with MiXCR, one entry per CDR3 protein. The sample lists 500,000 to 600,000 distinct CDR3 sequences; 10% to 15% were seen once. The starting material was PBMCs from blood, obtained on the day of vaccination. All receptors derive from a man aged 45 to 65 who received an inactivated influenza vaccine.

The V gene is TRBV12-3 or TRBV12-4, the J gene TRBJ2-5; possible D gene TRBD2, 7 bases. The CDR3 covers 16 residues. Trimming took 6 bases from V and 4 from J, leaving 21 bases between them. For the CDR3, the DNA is TGTGCCAGCAGACTCTCCGCGGGGGCCGGCGGAGAGACCCAGTACTTC. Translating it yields CASRLSAGAGGETQYF.

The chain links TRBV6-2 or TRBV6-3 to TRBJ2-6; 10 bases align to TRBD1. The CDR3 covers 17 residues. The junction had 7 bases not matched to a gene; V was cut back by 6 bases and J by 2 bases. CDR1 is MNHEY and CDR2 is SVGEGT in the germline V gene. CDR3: CASSLGTGVPGANVLTF. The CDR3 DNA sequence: TGTGCCAGCAGCCTAGGGACAGGGGTTCCTGGGGCCAACGTCCTGACTTTC.

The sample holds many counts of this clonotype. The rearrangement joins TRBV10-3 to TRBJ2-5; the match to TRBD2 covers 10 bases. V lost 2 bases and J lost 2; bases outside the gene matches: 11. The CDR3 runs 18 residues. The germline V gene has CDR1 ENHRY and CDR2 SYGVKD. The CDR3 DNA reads TGTGCCATCAGTGAGGGAAGAGGAGCGGGGGGGGGACAAGAGACCCAGTACTTC. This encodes CAISEGRGAGGGQETQYF.

CDR3 DNA sequence: TGTGCCAGCAGCCAAGATCAGAGAGGGATTAATGGCTACACCTTC. Its translation: CASSQDQRGINGYTF. V is TRBV3-1 and J is TRBJ1-2; D gene unclear. This CDR3 has 15 residues. Deletions cut 0 bases from V and 6 bases from J, with 14 bases between. CDR1 LGHDT and CDR2 YNNKEL come from the germline V gene (reference sequence).

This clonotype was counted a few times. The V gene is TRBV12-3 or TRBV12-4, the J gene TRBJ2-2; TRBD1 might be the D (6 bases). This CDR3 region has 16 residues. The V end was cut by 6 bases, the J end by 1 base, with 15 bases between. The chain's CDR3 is CASSPESGVNTGELFF. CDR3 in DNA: TGTGCCAGCAGCCCCGAGTCAGGGGTGAACACCGGGGAGCTGTTTTTT.

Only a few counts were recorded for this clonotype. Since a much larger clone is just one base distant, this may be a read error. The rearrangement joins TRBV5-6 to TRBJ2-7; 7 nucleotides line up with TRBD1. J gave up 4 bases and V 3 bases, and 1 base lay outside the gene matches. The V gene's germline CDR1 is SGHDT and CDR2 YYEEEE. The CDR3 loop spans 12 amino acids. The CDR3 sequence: CASSSGQYEQYF. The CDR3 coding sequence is TGTGCCAGCAGCTCGGGACAGTACGAGCAGTACTTC.

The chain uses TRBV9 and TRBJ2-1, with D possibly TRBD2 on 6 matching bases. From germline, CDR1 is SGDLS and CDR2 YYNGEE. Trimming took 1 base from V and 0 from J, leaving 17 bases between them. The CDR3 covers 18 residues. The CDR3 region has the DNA TGTGCCAGCAGCGTATCTCCCAGCGGAGGGAGCTCCTACAATGAGCAGTTCTTC. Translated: CASSVSPSGGSSYNEQFF.

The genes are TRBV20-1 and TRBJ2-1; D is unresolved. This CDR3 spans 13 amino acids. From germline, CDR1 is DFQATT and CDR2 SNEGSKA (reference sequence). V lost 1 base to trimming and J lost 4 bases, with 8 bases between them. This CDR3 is CSARVTDYNEQFF. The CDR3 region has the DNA TGCAGTGCTAGAGTTACGGATTACAATGAGCAGTTCTTC.

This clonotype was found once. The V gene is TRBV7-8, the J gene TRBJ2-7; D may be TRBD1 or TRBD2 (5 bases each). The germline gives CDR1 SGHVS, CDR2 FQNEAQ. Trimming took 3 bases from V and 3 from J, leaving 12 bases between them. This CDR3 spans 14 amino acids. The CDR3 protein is CASSLGPVGYEQYF. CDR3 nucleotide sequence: TGTGCCAGCAGCTTGGGACCGGTGGGCTACGAGCAGTACTTC.

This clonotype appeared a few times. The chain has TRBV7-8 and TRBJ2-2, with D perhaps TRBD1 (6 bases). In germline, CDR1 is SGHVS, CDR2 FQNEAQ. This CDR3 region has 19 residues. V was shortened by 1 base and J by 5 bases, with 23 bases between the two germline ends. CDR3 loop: CASSLVSRQGLRRTGELFF. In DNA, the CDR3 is TGTGCCAGCAGCTTAGTTTCGCGGCAGGGGCTACGTCGAACCGGGGAGCTGTTTTTT.

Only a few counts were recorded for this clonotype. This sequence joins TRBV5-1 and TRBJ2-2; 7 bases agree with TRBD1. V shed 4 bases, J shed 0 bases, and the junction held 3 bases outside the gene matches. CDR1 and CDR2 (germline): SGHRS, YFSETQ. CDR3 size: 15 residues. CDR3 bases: TGCGCCAGCAGCCGGGACAGTCCGAACACCGGGGAGCTGTTTTTT. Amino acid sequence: CASSRDSPNTGELFF.

In DNA, the CDR3 is TGTGCCACCTGGCGGGAAGAGACCCAGTACTTC. Amino acids: CATWREETQYF. The chain carries TRBV6-2 or TRBV6-3 and TRBJ2-5, with TRBD2 as a possible D gene (5 bases). The germline V gene encodes CDR1 MNHEY and CDR2 SVGEGT. Deletions cut 10 bases from V and 3 bases from J, with 9 bases between. The CDR3 is 11 amino acids.

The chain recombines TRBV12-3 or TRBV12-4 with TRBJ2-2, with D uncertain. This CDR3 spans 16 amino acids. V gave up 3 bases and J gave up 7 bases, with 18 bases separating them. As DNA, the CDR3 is TGTGCCAGCAGTTTTCCAACGGTCTTACCAGGCGGGGAGCTGTTTTTT. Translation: CASSFPTVLPGGELFF.

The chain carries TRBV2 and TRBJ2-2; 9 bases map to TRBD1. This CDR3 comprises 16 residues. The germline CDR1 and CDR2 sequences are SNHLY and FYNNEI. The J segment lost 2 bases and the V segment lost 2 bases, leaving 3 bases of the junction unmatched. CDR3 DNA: TGTGCCAGCAGTGAAACAGGGGGCCTCAACACCGGGGAGCTGTTTTTT. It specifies CASSETGGLNTGELFF.

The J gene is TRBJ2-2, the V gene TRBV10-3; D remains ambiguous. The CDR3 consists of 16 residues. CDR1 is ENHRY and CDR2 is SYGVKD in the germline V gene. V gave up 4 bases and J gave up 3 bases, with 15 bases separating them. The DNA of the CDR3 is TGTGCCATCAGTGCTAAAGGGCTTTGGGACACCGGGGAGCTGTTTTTT. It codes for CAISAKGLWDTGELFF.

CDR3 nucleotides: TGCAGTGCAACACAGGGAGAATCCTATAATTCACCCCTCCACTTT. Its protein is CSATQGESYNSPLHF. The rearrangement uses TRBV20-1 and TRBJ1-6; D might be TRBD1 (6 bases). Germline CDR1 reads DFQATT; CDR2 reads SNEGSKA (reference sequence). The CDR3 covers 15 residues. The V gene lost 6 bases and the J gene lost 1 base, with 13 bases spanning the gap.

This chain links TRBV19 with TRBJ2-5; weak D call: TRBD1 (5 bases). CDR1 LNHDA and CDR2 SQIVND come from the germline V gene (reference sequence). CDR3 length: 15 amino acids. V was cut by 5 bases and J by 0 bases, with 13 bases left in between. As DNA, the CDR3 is TGTGCCAGTAGTGAAATGGGCAGGGACCAAGAGACCCAGTACTTC. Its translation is CASSEMGRDQETQYF. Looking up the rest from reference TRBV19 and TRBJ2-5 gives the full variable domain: DGGITQSPKYLFRKEGQNVTLSCEQNLNHDAMYWYRQDPGQGLRLIYYSQIVNDFQKGDIAEGYSVSREKKESFPLTVTSAQKNPTAFYLCASSEMGRDQETQYFGPGTRLLVL.

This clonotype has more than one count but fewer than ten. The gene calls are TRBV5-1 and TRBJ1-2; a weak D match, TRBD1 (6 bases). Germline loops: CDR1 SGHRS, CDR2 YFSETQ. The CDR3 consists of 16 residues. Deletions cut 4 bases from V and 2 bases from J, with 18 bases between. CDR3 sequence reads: CASSPGEIQGNYGYTF. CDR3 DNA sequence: TGCGCCAGCAGCCCCGGGGAGATACAGGGAAACTATGGCTACACCTTC.

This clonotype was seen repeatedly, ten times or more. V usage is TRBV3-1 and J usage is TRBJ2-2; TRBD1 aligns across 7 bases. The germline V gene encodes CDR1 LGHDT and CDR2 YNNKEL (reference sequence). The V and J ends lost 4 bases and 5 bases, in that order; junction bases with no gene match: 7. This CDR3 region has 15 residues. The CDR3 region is CASSPGQVETGELFF. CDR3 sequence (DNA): TGTGCCAGCAGCCCTGGACAGGTGGAGACCGGGGAGCTGTTTTTT.

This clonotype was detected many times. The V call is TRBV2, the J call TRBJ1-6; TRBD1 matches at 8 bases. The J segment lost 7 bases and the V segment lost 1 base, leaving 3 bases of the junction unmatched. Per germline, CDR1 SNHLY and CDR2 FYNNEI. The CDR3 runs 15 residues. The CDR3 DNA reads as TGTGCCAGCAGTGAAGACACAGGGGGGAATTCACCCCTCCACTTT. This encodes CASSEDTGGNSPLHF.

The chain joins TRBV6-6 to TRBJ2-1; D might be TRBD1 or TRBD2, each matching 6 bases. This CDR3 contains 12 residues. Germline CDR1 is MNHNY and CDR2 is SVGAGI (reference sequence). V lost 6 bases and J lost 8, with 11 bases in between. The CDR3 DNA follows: TGTGCCAGCAGCCCGAGGGGGGATGAGCAGTTCTTC. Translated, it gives CASSPRGDEQFF.